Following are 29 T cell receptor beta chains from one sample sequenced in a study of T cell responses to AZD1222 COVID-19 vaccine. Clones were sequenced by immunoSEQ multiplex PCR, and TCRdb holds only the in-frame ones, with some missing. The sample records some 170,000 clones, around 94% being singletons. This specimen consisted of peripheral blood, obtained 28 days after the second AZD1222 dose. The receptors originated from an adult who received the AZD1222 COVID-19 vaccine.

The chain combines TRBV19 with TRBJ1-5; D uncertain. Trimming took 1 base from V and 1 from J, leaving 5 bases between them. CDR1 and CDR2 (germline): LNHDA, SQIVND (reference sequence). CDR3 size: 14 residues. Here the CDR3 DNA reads TGTGCCAGTAGTATAGCACAAAGCAATCAGCCCCAGCATTTT. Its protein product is CASSIAQSNQPQHF.

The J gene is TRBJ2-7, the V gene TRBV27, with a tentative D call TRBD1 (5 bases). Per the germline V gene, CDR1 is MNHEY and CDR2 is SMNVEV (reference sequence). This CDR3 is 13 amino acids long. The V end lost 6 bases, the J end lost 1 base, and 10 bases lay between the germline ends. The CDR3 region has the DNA TGTGCCAGCAGGCGACAGAATTCCTACGAGCAGTACTTC. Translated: CASRRQNSYEQYF.

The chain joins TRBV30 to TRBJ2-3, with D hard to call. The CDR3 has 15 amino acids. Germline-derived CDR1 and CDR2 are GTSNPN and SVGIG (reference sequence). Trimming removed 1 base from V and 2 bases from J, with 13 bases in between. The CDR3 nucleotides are TGTGCCTGGAGTGAGGATTTTTCGGTCACAGATACGCAGTATTTT. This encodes CAWSEDFSVTDTQYF.

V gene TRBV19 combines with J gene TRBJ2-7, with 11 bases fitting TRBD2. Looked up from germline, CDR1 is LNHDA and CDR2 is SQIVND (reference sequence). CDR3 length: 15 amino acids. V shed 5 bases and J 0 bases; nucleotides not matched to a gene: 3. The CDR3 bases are TGTGCCAGTAGTCCAGGACTAGCGGGCTCCTACGAGCAGTACTTC. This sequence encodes CASSPGLAGSYEQYF.

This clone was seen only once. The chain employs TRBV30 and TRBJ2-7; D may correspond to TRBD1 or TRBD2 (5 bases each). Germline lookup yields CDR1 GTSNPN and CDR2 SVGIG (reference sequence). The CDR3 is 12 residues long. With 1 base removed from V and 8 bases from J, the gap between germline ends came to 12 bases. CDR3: CAWSGGVIKQYF. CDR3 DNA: TGTGCCTGGAGTGGAGGGGTAATTAAGCAGTACTTC.

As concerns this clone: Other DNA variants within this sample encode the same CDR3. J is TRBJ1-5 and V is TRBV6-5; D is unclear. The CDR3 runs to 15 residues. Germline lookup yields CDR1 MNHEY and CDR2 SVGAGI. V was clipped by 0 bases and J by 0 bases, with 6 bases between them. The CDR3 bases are TGTGCCAGCAGTTACTCGAGTAATAGCAATCAGCCCCAGCATTTT. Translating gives CASSYSSNSNQPQHF.

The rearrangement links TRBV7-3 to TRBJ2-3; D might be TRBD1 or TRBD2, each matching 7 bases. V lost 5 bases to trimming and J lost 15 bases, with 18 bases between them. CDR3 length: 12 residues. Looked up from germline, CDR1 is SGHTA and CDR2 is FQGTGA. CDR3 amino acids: CASSPFPGGEYF. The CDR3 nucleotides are TGTGCCAGCAGCCCTTTCCCAGGGGGGGAATATTTT.

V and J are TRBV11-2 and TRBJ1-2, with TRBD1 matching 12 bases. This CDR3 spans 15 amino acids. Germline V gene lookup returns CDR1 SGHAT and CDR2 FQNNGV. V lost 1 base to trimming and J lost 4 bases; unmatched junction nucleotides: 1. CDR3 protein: CASSLAGQGAYGYTF. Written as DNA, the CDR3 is TGTGCCAGCAGCTTAGCGGGACAGGGGGCCTATGGCTACACCTTC. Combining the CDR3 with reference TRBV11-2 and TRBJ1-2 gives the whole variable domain EAGVAQSPRYKIIEKRQSVAFWCNPISGHATLYWYQQILGQGPKLLIQFQNNGVVDDSQLPKDRFSAERLKGVDSTLKIQPAKLEDSAVYLCASSLAGQGAYGYTFGSGTRLTVV.

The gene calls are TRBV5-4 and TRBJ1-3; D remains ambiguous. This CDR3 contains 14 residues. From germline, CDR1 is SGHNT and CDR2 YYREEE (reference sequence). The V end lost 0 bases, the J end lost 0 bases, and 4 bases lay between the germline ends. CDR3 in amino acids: CASSLGHSGNTIYF. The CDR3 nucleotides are TGTGCCAGCAGCTTGGGACACTCTGGAAACACCATATATTTT.

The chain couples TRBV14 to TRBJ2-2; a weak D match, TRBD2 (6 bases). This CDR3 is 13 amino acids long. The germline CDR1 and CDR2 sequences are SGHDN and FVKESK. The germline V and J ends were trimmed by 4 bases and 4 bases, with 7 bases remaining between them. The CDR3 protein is CASSRRVTGELFF. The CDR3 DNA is TGTGCCAGCAGCCGGAGGGTCACCGGGGAGCTGTTTTTT.

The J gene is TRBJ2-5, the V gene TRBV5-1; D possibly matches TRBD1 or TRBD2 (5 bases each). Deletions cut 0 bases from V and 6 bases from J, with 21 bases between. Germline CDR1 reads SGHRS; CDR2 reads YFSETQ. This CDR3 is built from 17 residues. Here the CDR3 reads CASSLGGIGLSSQTQYF. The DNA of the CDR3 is TGCGCCAGCAGCTTGGGGGGGATCGGTTTGTCCAGCCAGACCCAGTACTTC.

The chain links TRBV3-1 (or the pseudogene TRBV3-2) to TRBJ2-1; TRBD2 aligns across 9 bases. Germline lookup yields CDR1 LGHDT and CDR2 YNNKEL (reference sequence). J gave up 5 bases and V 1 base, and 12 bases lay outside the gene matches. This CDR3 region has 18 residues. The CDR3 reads CASSQGWREGPKDNEQFF. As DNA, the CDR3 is TGTGCCAGCAGCCAAGGGTGGCGGGAGGGCCCTAAGGACAATGAGCAGTTCTTC.

The CDR3 here is CASSWAGFYEQYF. The CDR3 DNA sequence: TGTGCCAGCAGTTGGGCTGGTTTCTACGAGCAGTACTTC. V is TRBV12-3 or TRBV12-4 and J is TRBJ2-7; no clear D. The V gene lost 4 bases and the J gene lost 3 bases, with 10 bases spanning the gap. The CDR3 has 13 residues.

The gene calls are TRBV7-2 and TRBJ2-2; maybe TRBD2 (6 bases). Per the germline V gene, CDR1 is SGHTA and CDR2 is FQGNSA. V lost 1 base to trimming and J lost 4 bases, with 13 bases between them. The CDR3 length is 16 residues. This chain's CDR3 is CASSLEGGTPTGELFF. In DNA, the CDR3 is TGTGCCAGCAGCTTAGAGGGCGGGACGCCCACCGGGGAGCTGTTTTTT.

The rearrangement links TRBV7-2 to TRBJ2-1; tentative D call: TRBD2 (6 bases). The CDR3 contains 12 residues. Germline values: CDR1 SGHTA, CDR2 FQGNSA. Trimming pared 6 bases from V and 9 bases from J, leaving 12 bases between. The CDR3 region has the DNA TGTGCCAGCAGACAAACCGGGAGTGAGCAGTTCTTC. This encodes CASRQTGSEQFF.

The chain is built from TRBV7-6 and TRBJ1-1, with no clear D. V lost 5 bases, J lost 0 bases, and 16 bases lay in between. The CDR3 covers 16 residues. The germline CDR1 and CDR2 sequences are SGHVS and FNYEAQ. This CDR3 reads CASSTHVPEMNTEAFF. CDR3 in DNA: TGTGCCAGCAGCACTCATGTCCCAGAAATGAACACTGAAGCTTTCTTT.

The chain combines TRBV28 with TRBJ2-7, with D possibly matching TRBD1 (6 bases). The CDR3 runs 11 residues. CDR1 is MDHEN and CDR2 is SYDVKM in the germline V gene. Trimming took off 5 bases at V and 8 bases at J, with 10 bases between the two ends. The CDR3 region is CASSLRDKQYF. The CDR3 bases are TGTGCCAGCAGTCTCCGGGACAAGCAGTACTTC.

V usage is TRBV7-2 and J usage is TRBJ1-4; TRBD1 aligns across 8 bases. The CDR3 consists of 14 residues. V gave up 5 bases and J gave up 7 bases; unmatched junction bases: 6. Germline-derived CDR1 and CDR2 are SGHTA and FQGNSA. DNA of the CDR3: TGTGCCAGCAGCGCCGACAGGGGAAGTGAAAAACTGTTTTTT. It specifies CASSADRGSEKLFF.

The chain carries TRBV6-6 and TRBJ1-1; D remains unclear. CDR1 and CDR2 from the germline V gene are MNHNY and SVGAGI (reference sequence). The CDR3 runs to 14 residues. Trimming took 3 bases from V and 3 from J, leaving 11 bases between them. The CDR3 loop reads CASSYGGSDTEAFF. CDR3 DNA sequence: TGTGCCAGCAGTTATGGAGGTTCGGACACTGAAGCTTTCTTT.

The CDR3 bases are TGCAGCGTAGCCATGGGGGACTATGGCTACACCTTC. Translation: CSVAMGDYGYTF. This chain uses TRBV29-1 with TRBJ1-2, with TRBD1 as a possible D gene (5 bases). Trimming took 6 bases from V and 3 from J, leaving 11 bases between them. CDR3 length equals 12 residues. Germline CDR1 reads SQVTM; CDR2 reads ANQGSEA.

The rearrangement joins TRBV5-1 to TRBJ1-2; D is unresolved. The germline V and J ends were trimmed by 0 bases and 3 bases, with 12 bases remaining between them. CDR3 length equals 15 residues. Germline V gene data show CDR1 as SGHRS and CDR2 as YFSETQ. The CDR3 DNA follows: TGCGCCAGCAGCTTGGTGGACGACGACCACTATGGCTACACCTTC. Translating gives CASSLVDDDHYGYTF.

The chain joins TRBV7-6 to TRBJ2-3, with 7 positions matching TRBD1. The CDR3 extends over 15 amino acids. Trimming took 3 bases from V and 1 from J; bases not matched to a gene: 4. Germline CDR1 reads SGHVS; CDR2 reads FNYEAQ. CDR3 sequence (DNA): TGTGCCAGCAGCTTGACAGGGACCCGCACAGATACGCAGTATTTT. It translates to CASSLTGTRTDTQYF.

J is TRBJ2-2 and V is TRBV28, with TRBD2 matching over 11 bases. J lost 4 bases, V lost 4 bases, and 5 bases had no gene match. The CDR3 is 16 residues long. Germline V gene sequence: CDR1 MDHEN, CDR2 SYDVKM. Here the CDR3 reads CASSSGTSGITGELFF. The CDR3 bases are TGTGCCAGCAGTTCCGGGACTAGCGGAATCACCGGGGAGCTGTTTTTT.

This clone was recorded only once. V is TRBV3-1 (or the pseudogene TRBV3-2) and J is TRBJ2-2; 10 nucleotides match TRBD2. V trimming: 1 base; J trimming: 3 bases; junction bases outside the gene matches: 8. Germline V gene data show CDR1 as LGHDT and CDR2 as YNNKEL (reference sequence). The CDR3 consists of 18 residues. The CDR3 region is CASSQAPGSGRYTGELFF. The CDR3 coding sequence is TGTGCCAGCAGCCAAGCCCCGGGTAGCGGGAGGTACACCGGGGAGCTGTTTTTT.

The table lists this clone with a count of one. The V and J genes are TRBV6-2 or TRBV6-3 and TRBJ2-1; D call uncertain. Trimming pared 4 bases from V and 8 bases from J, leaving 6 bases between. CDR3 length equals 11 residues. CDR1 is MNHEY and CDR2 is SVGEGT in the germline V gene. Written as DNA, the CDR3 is TGTGCCAGCAGTTCCCCCTATGAGCAGTTCTTC. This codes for CASSSPYEQFF.

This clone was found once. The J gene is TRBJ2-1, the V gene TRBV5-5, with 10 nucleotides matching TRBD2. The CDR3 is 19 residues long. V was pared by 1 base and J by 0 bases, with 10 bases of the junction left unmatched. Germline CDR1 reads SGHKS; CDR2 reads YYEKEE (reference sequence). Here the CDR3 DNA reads TGTGCCAGCAGCTTGAGCCTAGCGGGAGCTTGGGGCTCCTACAATGAGCAGTTCTTC. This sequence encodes CASSLSLAGAWGSYNEQFF.

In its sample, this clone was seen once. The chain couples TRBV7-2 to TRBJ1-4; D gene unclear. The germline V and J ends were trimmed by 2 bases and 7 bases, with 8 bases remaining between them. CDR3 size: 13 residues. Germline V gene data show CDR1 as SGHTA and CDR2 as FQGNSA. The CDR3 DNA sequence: TGTGCCAGCAGCTTATCCGGTGGTGAAAAACTGTTTTTT. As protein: CASSLSGGEKLFF.

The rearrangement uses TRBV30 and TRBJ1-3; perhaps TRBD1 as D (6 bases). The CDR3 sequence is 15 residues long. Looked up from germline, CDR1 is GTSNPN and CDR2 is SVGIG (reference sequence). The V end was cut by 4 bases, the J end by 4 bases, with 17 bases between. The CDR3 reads CAWTKGGSAGNTIYF. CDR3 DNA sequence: TGTGCCTGGACCAAAGGGGGATCGGCCGGAAACACCATATATTTT. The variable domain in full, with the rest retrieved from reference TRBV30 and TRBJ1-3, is SQTIHQWPATLVQPVGSPLSLECTVEGTSNPNLYWYRQAAGRGLQLLFYSVGIGQISSEVPQNLSASRPQDRQFILSSKKLLLSDSGFYLCAWTKGGSAGNTIYFGEGSWLTVV.

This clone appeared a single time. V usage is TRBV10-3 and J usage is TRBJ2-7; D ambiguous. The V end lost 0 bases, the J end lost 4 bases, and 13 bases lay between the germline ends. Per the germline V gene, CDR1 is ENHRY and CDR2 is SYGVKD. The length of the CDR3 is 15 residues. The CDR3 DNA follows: TGTGCCATCAGTGAGTCGGTGGCGGATAGTTACGAGCAGTACTTC. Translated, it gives CAISESVADSYEQYF.